This T cell receptor beta chain comes out of a study of monozygotic twins with inflammatory bowel disease. CDR1 and CDR2 from the germline V gene are MDHEN and SYDVKM. This CDR3 is 12 amino acids long. TCRdb reprocessed the 5' RACE reads and stores each CDR3 protein as one record, lacking DNA. This table lists approximately 210,000 distinct CDR3 sequences. This receptor was identified in a human donor with ulcerative colitis or Crohn's disease, or a healthy co-twin of an affected twin (not recorded which). The chain is built from TRBV28 and TRBJ2-7; TCRdb reports TRBD2, a call that lacks DNA to check it against. The sample consisted of blood. The CDR3 here is CASRGLSYEQYF.